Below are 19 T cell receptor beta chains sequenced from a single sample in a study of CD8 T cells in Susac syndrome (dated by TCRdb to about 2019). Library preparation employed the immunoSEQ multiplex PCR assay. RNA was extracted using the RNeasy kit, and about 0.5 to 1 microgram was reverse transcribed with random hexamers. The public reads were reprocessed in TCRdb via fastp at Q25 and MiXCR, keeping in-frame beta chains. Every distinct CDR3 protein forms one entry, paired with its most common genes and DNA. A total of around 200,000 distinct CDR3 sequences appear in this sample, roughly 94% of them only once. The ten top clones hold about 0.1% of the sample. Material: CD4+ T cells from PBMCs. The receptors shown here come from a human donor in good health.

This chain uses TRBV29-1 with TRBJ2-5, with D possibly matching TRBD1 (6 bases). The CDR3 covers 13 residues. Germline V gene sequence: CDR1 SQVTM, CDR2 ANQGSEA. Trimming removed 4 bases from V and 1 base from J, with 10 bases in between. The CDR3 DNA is TGCAGCGTTGGAAGGGGGACCCAAGAGACCCAGTACTTC. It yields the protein CSVGRGTQETQYF.

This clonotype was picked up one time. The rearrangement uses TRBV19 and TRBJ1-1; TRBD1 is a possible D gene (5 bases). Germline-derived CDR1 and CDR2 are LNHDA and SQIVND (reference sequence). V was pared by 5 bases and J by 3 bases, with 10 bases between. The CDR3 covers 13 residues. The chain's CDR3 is CASSADRDTEAFF. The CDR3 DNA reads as TGTGCCAGTAGTGCTGACAGAGACACTGAAGCTTTCTTT.

Here the CDR3 reads CASSVNYEQFF. Written as DNA, the CDR3 is TGTGCCAGCAGCGTAAATTATGAGCAGTTCTTC. The chain combines TRBV9 with TRBJ2-1; D unclear. Germline V lookup: CDR1 SGDLS, CDR2 YYNGEE. The germline V and J ends were trimmed by 1 base and 8 bases, with 4 bases remaining between them. The CDR3 has 11 amino acids. The complete variable domain, with remaining parts taken from reference TRBV9 and TRBJ2-1, reads DSGVTQTPKHLITATGQRVTLRCSPRSGDLSVYWYQQSLDQGLQFLIQYYNGEERAKGNILERFSAQQFPDLHSELNLSSLELGDSALYFCASSVNYEQFFGPGTRLTVL.

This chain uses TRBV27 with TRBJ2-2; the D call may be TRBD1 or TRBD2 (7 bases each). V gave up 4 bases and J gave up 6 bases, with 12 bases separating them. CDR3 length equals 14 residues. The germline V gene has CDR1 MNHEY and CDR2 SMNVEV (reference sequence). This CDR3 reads CASSSQGGAGELFF. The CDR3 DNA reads TGTGCCAGCAGTTCCCAGGGGGGGGCCGGGGAGCTGTTTTTT.

DNA for the CDR3: TGTGCCAGCAGCCTCCCTAGATCTTATGGCTACACCTTC. Translated, it gives CASSLPRSYGYTF. The chain recombines TRBV12-3 or TRBV12-4 with TRBJ1-2; D remains unclear. Trimming removed 6 bases at V and 5 bases at J, with 13 bases between. The CDR3 consists of 13 residues.

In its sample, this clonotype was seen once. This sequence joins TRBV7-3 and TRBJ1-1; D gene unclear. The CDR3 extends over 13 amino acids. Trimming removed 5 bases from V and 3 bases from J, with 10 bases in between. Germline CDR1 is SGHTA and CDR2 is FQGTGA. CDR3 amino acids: CASSASRDTEAFF. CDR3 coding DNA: TGTGCCAGCAGCGCGTCCCGGGACACTGAAGCTTTCTTT.

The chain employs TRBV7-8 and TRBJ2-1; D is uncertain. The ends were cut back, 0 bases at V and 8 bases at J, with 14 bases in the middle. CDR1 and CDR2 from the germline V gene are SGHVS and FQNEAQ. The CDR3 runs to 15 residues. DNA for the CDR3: TGTGCCAGCAGCTTAGCGTGGATCGTGGGCGATGAGCAGTTCTTC. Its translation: CASSLAWIVGDEQFF.

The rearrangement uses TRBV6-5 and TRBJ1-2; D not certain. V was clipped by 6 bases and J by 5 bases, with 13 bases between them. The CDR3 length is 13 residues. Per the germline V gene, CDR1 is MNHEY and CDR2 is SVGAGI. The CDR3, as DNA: TGTGCCAGCAGAGGCAGCACGAGTTATGGCTACACCTTC. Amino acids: CASRGSTSYGYTF.

The CDR3 DNA is TGTGCCACAGAAGGACTAATCCAAGAGACCCAGTACTTC. It is translated as CATEGLIQETQYF. J is TRBJ2-5 and V is TRBV3-1, with TRBD2 as a possible D gene (6 bases). Trimming took off 10 bases at V and 1 base at J, with 13 bases between the two ends. In germline, CDR1 is LGHDT, CDR2 YNNKEL (reference sequence). The CDR3 is 13 amino acids.

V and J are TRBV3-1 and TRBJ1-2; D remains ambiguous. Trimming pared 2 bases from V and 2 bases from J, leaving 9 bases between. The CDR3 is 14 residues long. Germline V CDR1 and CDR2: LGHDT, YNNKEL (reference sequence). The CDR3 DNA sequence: TGTGCCAGCAGCCAAAGGCAGCAGAACTATGGCTACACCTTC. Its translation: CASSQRQQNYGYTF.

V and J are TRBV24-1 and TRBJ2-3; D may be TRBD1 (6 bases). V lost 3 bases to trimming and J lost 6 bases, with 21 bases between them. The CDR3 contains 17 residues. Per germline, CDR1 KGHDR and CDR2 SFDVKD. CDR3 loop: CATSDPRTAFTPDTQYF. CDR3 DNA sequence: TGTGCCACCAGTGATCCACGGACAGCCTTCACACCCGATACGCAGTATTTT.

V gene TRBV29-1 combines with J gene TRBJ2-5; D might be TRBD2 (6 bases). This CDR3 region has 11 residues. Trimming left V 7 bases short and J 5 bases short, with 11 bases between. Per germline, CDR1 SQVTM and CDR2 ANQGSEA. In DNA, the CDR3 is TGCAGCGGCGGGGTACGGGAGACCCAGTACTTC. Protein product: CSGGVRETQYF. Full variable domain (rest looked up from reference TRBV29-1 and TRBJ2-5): SAVISQKPSRDICQRGTSLTIQCQVDSQVTMMFWYRQQPGQSLTLIATANQGSEATYESGFVIDKFPISRPNLTFSTLTVSNMSPEDSSIYLCSGGVRETQYFGPGTRLLVL.

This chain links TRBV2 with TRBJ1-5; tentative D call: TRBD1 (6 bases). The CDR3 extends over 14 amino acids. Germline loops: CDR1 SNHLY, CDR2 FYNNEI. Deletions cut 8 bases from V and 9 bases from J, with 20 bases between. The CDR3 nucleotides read TGTGCCAGCCGGTGGGCAGGGGCCAGTGGGCCCCAGCATTTT. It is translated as CASRWAGASGPQHF.

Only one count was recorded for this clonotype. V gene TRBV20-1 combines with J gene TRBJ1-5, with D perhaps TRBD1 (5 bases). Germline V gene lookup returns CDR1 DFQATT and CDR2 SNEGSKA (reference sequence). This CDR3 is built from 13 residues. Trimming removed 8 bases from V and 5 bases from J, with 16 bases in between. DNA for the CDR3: TGCAGTCCTAAAGGGACCTACTATCAGCCCCAGCATTTT. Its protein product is CSPKGTYYQPQHF.

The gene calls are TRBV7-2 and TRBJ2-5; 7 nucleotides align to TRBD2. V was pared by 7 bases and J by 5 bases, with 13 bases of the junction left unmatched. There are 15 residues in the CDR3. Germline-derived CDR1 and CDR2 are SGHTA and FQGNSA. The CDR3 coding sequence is TGTGCCAGCACCGCCCAGCGGGGTTTGGTGGAGACCCAGTACTTC. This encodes CASTAQRGLVETQYF.

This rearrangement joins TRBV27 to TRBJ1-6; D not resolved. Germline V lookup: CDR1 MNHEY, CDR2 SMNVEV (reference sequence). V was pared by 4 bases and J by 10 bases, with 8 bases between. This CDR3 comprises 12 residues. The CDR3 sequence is CASSWVGSPLHF. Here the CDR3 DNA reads TGTGCCAGCAGTTGGGTAGGATCACCCCTCCACTTT.

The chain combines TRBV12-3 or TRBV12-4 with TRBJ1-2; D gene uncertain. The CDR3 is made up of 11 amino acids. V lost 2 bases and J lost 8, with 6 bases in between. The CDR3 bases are TGTGCCAGCAGTTTAACCGACGGCTACACCTTC. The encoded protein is CASSLTDGYTF.

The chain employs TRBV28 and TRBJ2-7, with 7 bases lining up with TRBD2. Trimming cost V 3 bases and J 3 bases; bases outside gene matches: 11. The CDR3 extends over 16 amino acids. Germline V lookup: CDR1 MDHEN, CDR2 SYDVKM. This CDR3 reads CASSFGRTNEGYEQYV. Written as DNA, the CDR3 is TGTGCCAGCAGTTTCGGGAGGACGAACGAGGGCTACGAGCAGTACGTC.

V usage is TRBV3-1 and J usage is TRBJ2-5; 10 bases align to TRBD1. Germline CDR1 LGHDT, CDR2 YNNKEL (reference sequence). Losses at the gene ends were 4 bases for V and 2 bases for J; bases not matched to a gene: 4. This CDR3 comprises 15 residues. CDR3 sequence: CASSPRTGGQETQYF. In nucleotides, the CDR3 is TGTGCCAGCAGCCCCCGGACAGGGGGTCAAGAGACCCAGTACTTC.